This T cell receptor (beta chain) was obtained from a study of cytomegalovirus exposure and HLA in healthy donors. Findings of the study overall: The later analysis indicated that the majority of CMV-associated TCR beta chains appeared HLA-restricted. Later work found that TCR association rates differed between HLA loci; DRB1 had the most and HLA-C the fewest.

This clone was observed a handful of times. The antigen is not known. Amplification used 60 Vbeta primers and 13 Jbeta primers. Data came from immunoSEQ multiplex PCR; TCRdb stores just in-frame clones and leaves some out. The sample has approximately 89,000 clones; roughly 86% are singletons. This donor's file did not include a recorded CMV serostatus. This clonotype originated in a human donor in good health. Material: PBMCs.

CDR3 in amino acids: CASSQEDRVGNTIYF. DNA of the CDR3: TGCGCCAGCAGCCAAGAGGACAGGGTTGGAAACACCATATATTTT. This chain joins TRBV4-3 and TRBJ1-3, with TRBD1 identical over 8 bases. With 0 bases clipped from V and 3 bases from J, the junction kept 1 base outside the gene matches. CDR1 is LGHNA, CDR2 YSLEER, per germline. The CDR3 is 15 amino acids.